This T cell receptor beta chain originates from a study of read filtering for tumor transcriptome and immune sequencing. Across the whole study: Transcriptome libraries were built from DNase-treated RNA.

This library used around 0.4 ug RNA and molecular barcoded adaptors spanning alpha/delta and beta/gamma chains. From the reads, TCRdb called clonotypes with MiXCR, one entry per CDR3 protein. The table records over 45,000 distinct CDR3 sequences, more than 20% of them present only once. V shed 1 base, J shed 5 bases, and the junction held 5 bases outside the gene matches. The length of the CDR3 is 15 residues. The V gene's germline CDR1 is LGHDT and CDR2 YNNKEL (reference sequence). The specimen was a population of CD138-negative cells sorted from bone marrow. The TCR was taken from a donor older than 35 with multiple myeloma. The chain joins TRBV3-1 to TRBJ2-5; 9 bases are a match to TRBD2. CDR3 residues: CASSQGLAGMETQYF. CDR3 nucleotides: TGTGCCAGCAGCCAAGGGCTAGCGGGAATGGAGACCCAGTACTTC.